These 20 T cell receptor beta chains were sequenced from one sample in a study of naive and memory T cell subsets. Broader study findings: Possibly reflecting memory cells re-expressing CD45RA, a few larger clonotypes occurred in naive repertoires, especially CD8.

Both TRBC1 and TRBC2 were covered by a beta constant-region primer of two equimolar oligonucleotides. Ligated cDNA was amplified by four rounds of PCR with nested alpha and beta constant-region primers and SP2. TCRdb recomputed calls from the UMI-ligation and nested PCR reads with MiXCR, one row per CDR3 protein. Found here are over 110,000 distinct CDR3 sequences, 15% to 20% of them singletons; the top ten hold about 0.57%. These TCRs are of unknown antigen specificity. Sample: naive CD8+ T cells from blood. These receptors all stem from a human donor in good health.

This chain links TRBV20-1 with TRBJ2-1; 14 nucleotides match TRBD2. The CDR3 extends over 19 amino acids. V lost 2 bases, J lost 8 bases, and 17 bases stayed unmatched. Germline CDR1 and CDR2: DFQATT and SNEGSKA (reference sequence). The CDR3 region is CSARRLAGGPAYIFDEQFF. The CDR3 region has the DNA TGCAGTGCTAGAAGACTAGCGGGAGGGCCGGCATATATCTTCGATGAGCAGTTCTTC.

This rearrangement joins TRBV27 to TRBJ1-1, with D possibly being TRBD1 (5 bases). This CDR3 region has 14 residues. Germline CDR1 is MNHEY and CDR2 is SMNVEV (reference sequence). Trimming pared 6 bases from V and 6 bases from J, leaving 17 bases between. CDR3 region: CASSPSRGVAEAFF. CDR3 nucleotides: TGTGCCAGCAGCCCTTCCCGAGGGGTGGCTGAAGCTTTCTTT.

This clonotype was seen a few times. The chain links TRBV12-3 or TRBV12-4 to TRBJ1-3; D uncertain. This CDR3 is built from 15 residues. Trimming shortened V by 0 bases and J by 2 bases, and 8 bases separated the two germline ends. The CDR3 loop reads CASSLADSPGNTIYF. DNA of the CDR3: TGTGCCAGCAGTTTAGCGGACTCACCTGGAAACACCATATATTTT.

J is TRBJ2-7 and V is TRBV20-1; D gene uncertain. The CDR3 is made up of 14 amino acids. The V gene lost 5 bases and the J gene lost 0 bases, with 14 bases spanning the gap. The germline gives CDR1 DFQATT, CDR2 SNEGSKA (reference sequence). CDR3 nucleotides: TGCAGTGCTCCCGTGTCCCCCAGCTCCTACGAGCAGTACTTC. This sequence encodes CSAPVSPSSYEQYF.

This chain links TRBV29-1 with TRBJ2-4; 12 nucleotides line up with TRBD2. The V and J ends lost 2 bases and 5 bases, in that order; junction bases with no gene match: 4. The CDR3 runs to 15 residues. CDR1 and CDR2 (germline): SQVTM, ANQGSEA. The CDR3 region is CSVETSGRNENIQYF. As DNA, the CDR3 is TGCAGCGTTGAAACTAGCGGGAGGAATGAAAACATTCAGTACTTC. The full variable domain, completed using reference TRBV29-1 and TRBJ2-4, is SAVISQKPSRDICQRGTSLTIQCQVDSQVTMMFWYRQQPGQSLTLIATANQGSEATYESGFVIDKFPISRPNLTFSTLTVSNMSPEDSSIYLCSVETSGRNENIQYFGAGTRLSVL.

The count of this clonotype is one. This rearrangement joins TRBV19 to TRBJ2-1; D gene ambiguous. CDR1 and CDR2 (germline): LNHDA, SQIVND (reference sequence). The CDR3 is 13 residues long. V lost 4 bases, J lost 4 bases, and 8 bases lay in between. In DNA, the CDR3 is TGTGCCAGTAGTACCAGGCAATACAATGAGCAGTTCTTC. Its translation is CASSTRQYNEQFF.

V is TRBV5-4 and J is TRBJ1-1; TRBD1 might be the D (6 bases). Trimming pared 2 bases from V and 13 bases from J, leaving 27 bases between. The V gene's germline CDR1 is SGHNT and CDR2 YYREEE (reference sequence). CDR3 size: 16 residues. In DNA form, the CDR3 reads TGTGCCAGCAGCTTAGGGCTCGCGACAGGCCCTAAGGGTGGTTTCTTT. Translating it yields CASSLGLATGPKGGFF.

The chain carries TRBV4-3 and TRBJ2-7; TRBD2 agrees at 11 bases. The J segment lost 2 bases and the V segment lost 3 bases, leaving 9 bases of the junction unmatched. This CDR3 is 17 amino acids long. CDR1 and CDR2 from the germline V gene are LGHNA and YSLEER. CDR3 coding DNA: TGCGCCAGCAGCCATTTGGGGACTAGCGGACCAGCCTACGAGCAGTACTTC. Amino acids: CASSHLGTSGPAYEQYF.

The genes are TRBV4-1 and TRBJ1-1; D may be TRBD1 (6 bases). V was shortened by 0 bases and J by 3 bases, with 14 bases between the two germline ends. Germline V gives CDR1 MGHRA, CDR2 YSYEKL. This CDR3 spans 16 amino acids. The CDR3 DNA follows: TGCGCCAGCAGCCAAGAGGGGGTGGCAGGGGACACTGAAGCTTTCTTT. It is translated as CASSQEGVAGDTEAFF.

This chain connects TRBV6-1 to TRBJ1-5; D perhaps matches TRBD1 (5 bases). CDR1 MNHNS and CDR2 SASEGT come from the germline V gene. V gave up 0 bases and J gave up 2 bases, with 8 bases separating them. The CDR3 covers 15 residues. CDR3 region: CASSEAMTGNQPQHF. DNA of the CDR3: TGTGCCAGCAGTGAAGCGATGACAGGCAATCAGCCCCAGCATTTT.

In this sample, this clonotype turned up a few times. The chain couples TRBV9 to TRBJ1-1; D is uncertain. This CDR3 is built from 13 residues. Germline assignment: CDR1 SGDLS and CDR2 YYNGEE. Trimming left V 0 bases short and J 0 bases short, with 3 bases between. CDR3 DNA: TGTGCCAGCAGCGTAGATGTGAACACTGAAGCTTTCTTT. This codes for CASSVDVNTEAFF. Using reference TRBV9 and TRBJ1-1 for the parts outside the CDR3, the full variable domain is DSGVTQTPKHLITATGQRVTLRCSPRSGDLSVYWYQQSLDQGLQFLIQYYNGEERAKGNILERFSAQQFPDLHSELNLSSLELGDSALYFCASSVDVNTEAFFGQGTRLTVV.

The V and J genes are TRBV4-3 and TRBJ2-3; 7 nucleotides match TRBD1. The V and J ends lost 0 bases and 5 bases, in that order; junction bases with no gene match: 11. The germline V gene encodes CDR1 LGHNA and CDR2 YSLEER. CDR3 length: 17 residues. CDR3 sequence reads: CASSQEPPGQLRDTQYF. The CDR3 nucleotides read TGCGCCAGCAGCCAAGAGCCTCCGGGACAGTTAAGAGATACGCAGTATTTT.

This sequence joins TRBV5-6 and TRBJ2-1; TRBD2 matches at 8 bases. CDR3 size: 16 residues. Germline V CDR1 and CDR2: SGHDT, YYEEEE. The V gene end was trimmed by 1 base and the J gene end by 4 bases; junction bases not matched to a gene: 7. CDR3 loop: CASSLLPREAYNEQFF. Here the CDR3 DNA reads TGTGCCAGCAGCTTGTTACCGCGGGAGGCTTACAATGAGCAGTTCTTC.

This clonotype came up a few times. This chain connects TRBV21-1 to TRBJ2-3. TRBV21-1 is termed a pseudogene. The CDR3 has 18 amino acids. The CDR3 region has the DNA TGTGCCAGCAGCAACGACATGAGAGGAAAGAAAAACACAGATACGCAGTATTTT. Translating it yields CASSNDMRGKKNTDTQYF.

This clonotype was detected a few times. V is TRBV27 and J is TRBJ2-2; 8 bases map to TRBD1. Germline assignment: CDR1 MNHEY and CDR2 SMNVEV (reference sequence). This CDR3 has 15 amino acids. Trimming took 3 bases from V and 1 from J; bases not matched to a gene: 1. The CDR3 loop is CASSFGTGNTGELFF. CDR3 nucleotides: TGTGCCAGCAGTTTCGGGACAGGGAACACCGGGGAGCTGTTTTTT.

The genes are TRBV6-5 and TRBJ2-1; 9 nucleotides agree with TRBD1. Germline loops: CDR1 MNHEY, CDR2 SVGAGI. The V gene end was trimmed by 6 bases and the J gene end by 2 bases; junction bases not matched to a gene: 5. The length of the CDR3 is 15 residues. This CDR3 reads CASRAGQGAYNEQFF. The CDR3 DNA reads TGTGCCAGCAGAGCGGGACAGGGAGCCTACAATGAGCAGTTCTTC.

The J gene is TRBJ2-5, the V gene TRBV11-2, with 8 bases aligning to TRBD1. Trimming took 0 bases from V and 0 from J; bases not matched to a gene: 6. This CDR3 is built from 17 residues. CDR1 SGHAT and CDR2 FQNNGV come from the germline V gene. CDR3: CASSLDVDRDYQETQYF. The CDR3 nucleotides read TGTGCCAGCAGCTTAGATGTGGACAGGGACTACCAAGAGACCCAGTACTTC. The full variable domain, its missing parts supplied by reference TRBV11-2 and TRBJ2-5, is EAGVAQSPRYKIIEKRQSVAFWCNPISGHATLYWYQQILGQGPKLLIQFQNNGVVDDSQLPKDRFSAERLKGVDSTLKIQPAKLEDSAVYLCASSLDVDRDYQETQYFGPGTRLLVL.

This clonotype was observed a few times. The chain joins TRBV28 to TRBJ2-5; 7 nucleotides align to TRBD2. Germline values: CDR1 MDHEN, CDR2 SYDVKM. After removal of 2 bases from V and 4 bases from J, the junction contained 16 bases not matched to a gene. This CDR3 has 18 residues. The CDR3 loop is CASSLVSGIGLDGETQYF. In DNA form, the CDR3 reads TGTGCCAGCAGTTTAGTCAGCGGGATTGGTTTAGATGGAGAGACCCAGTACTTC. Supplemented by reference TRBV28 and TRBJ2-5, the full variable domain reads DVKVTQSSRYLVKRTGEKVFLECVQDMDHENMFWYRQDPGLGLRLIYFSYDVKMKEKGDIPEGYSVSREKKERFSLILESASTNQTSMYLCASSLVSGIGLDGETQYFGPGTRLLVL.

The CDR3 sequence is CASSLGTIETQYF. For the CDR3, the DNA is TGTGCCAGCAGTTTAGGGACTATAGAGACCCAGTACTTC. This chain links TRBV12-3 or TRBV12-4 with TRBJ2-5, with D possibly matching TRBD2 (6 bases). This CDR3 is 13 amino acids long. V shed 1 base and J shed 4 bases, with 7 bases lying between them.

This clonotype came up many times. The rearrangement links TRBV29-1 to TRBJ2-3; 7 positions match TRBD1. This CDR3 has 13 amino acids. J gave up 2 bases and V 7 bases, and 6 bases lay outside the gene matches. Germline CDR1 is SQVTM and CDR2 is ANQGSEA. CDR3 nucleotide sequence: TGCAGCGCCCAGACAGGGACCACAGATACGCAGTATTTT. Residues: CSAQTGTTDTQYF.